These 27 T cell receptor beta chains share one sample of origin, sequenced in a study of OX40 agonist ivuxolimab in advanced cancers. Measured with immunoSEQ multiplex PCR; TCRdb has only the in-frame clones, and not every one. Of about 28,000 clones in the sample, roughly 82% are singletons; the top ten hold 25%. The source material was CD4+ or CD8+ T cells sorted from blood, sampled in a trial of the OX40 agonist ivuxolimab. These receptors were taken from an adult with an advanced solid tumor such as melanoma, head and neck, liver or kidney cancer.

This chain links TRBV29-1 with TRBJ2-5; 13 bases agree with TRBD2. CDR3 length: 15 residues. The germline V gene has CDR1 SQVTM and CDR2 ANQGSEA. With V trimmed by 4 bases and J by 1 base, 3 bases remained unmatched. CDR3 sequence (DNA): TGCAGCGTTGGGACTAGCGGGAGTCTCCAAGAGACCCAGTACTTC. It translates to CSVGTSGSLQETQYF.

The chain couples TRBV27 to TRBJ2-1; TRBD2 agrees at 9 bases. The CDR3 loop spans 15 amino acids. Germline V gene data show CDR1 as MNHEY and CDR2 as SMNVEV (reference sequence). With 5 bases clipped from V and 3 bases from J, the junction kept 5 bases outside the gene matches. DNA of the CDR3: TGTGCCAGCAGTCCGGGACTAGCCGACTACAATGAGCAGTTCTTC. Encoded protein: CASSPGLADYNEQFF.

This chain joins TRBV30 and TRBJ2-5; TRBD2 matches at 8 bases. The CDR3 has 14 residues. The germline V gene encodes CDR1 GTSNPN and CDR2 SVGIG (reference sequence). Unmatched junction bases numbered 8, after V lost 5 bases and J lost 3 bases. The CDR3 DNA reads as TGTGCCTGGGGGAGCGGGAGAGGTAAAGAGACCCAGTACTTC. This sequence encodes CAWGSGRGKETQYF.

This clone was observed a handful of times. This chain joins TRBV2 and TRBJ2-1, with 13 bases lining up with TRBD2. The CDR3 contains 14 residues. Trimming cost V 7 bases and J 6 bases; bases outside gene matches: 3. Germline V gene data show CDR1 as SNHLY and CDR2 as FYNNEI. The CDR3 nucleotides read TGTGCCAGCATGGGGACTAGCGGGGCCAATGAGCAGTTCTTC. It yields the protein CASMGTSGANEQFF.

The chain combines TRBV7-3 with TRBJ2-3; no clear D. Per germline, CDR1 SGHTA and CDR2 FQGTGA. This CDR3 is built from 18 residues. V lost 2 bases to trimming and J lost 1 base, with 19 bases between them. CDR3 sequence: CASSLQAETLRGTDTQYF. The CDR3 DNA is TGTGCCAGCAGCTTACAGGCAGAGACTCTTAGAGGCACAGATACGCAGTATTTT.

This clone was counted a single time. This sequence joins TRBV27 and TRBJ2-7, with TRBD2 identical over 10 bases. V lost 0 bases, J lost 3 bases, and 2 bases stayed unmatched. This CDR3 comprises 15 residues. Germline-derived CDR1 and CDR2 are MNHEY and SMNVEV (reference sequence). The CDR3 bases are TGTGCCAGCAGTTTATCGGGGACTAGCGTCTACGAGCAGTACTTC. Protein product: CASSLSGTSVYEQYF.

This chain links TRBV10-2 with TRBJ2-1, with TRBD1 matching 8 bases. The trim removed 6 bases at V and 7 bases at J, leaving 5 bases unmatched. This CDR3 is built from 13 residues. CDR1 and CDR2 (germline): WSHSY, SAAADI. This CDR3 is CASRDREVNEQFF. CDR3 coding DNA: TGCGCCAGCAGGGACAGGGAAGTGAATGAGCAGTTCTTC.

The chain carries TRBV15 and TRBJ1-5; tentatively, D is TRBD1 (6 bases). This CDR3 contains 15 residues. Trimming removed 0 bases at V and 6 bases at J, with 12 bases between. Per the germline V gene, CDR1 is LNHNV and CDR2 is YYDKDF (reference sequence). CDR3 sequence: CATSRDRGAGQPQHF. Here the CDR3 DNA reads TGTGCCACCAGCAGAGATCGGGGGGCAGGTCAGCCCCAGCATTTT.

V usage is TRBV28 and J usage is TRBJ2-7; D not resolved. In germline, CDR1 is MDHEN, CDR2 SYDVKM. The CDR3 is made up of 12 amino acids. V was shortened by 1 base and J by 1 base, with 2 bases between the two germline ends. The CDR3 protein is CASSLSSYEQYF. CDR3 nucleotide sequence: TGTGCCAGCAGTTTATCATCCTACGAGCAGTACTTC.

This chain links TRBV11-3 with TRBJ2-7, with a possible D match to TRBD1 (5 bases). There are 12 residues in the CDR3. Per the germline V gene, CDR1 is SGHNT and CDR2 is YENEEA. Trimming removed 3 bases at V and 5 bases at J, with 8 bases between. DNA for the CDR3: TGTGCCAGCAGCTTGGCAGGGAACGAGCAGTACTTC. It codes for CASSLAGNEQYF. Based on the CDR3 plus reference TRBV11-3 and TRBJ2-7, the full variable domain is EAGVVQSPRYKIIEKKQPVAFWCNPISGHNTLYWYLQNLGQGPELLIRYENEEAVDDSQLPKDRFSAERLKGVDSTLKIQPAELGDSAVYLCASSLAGNEQYFGPGTRLTVT.

The chain recombines TRBV7-9 with TRBJ2-1, with D perhaps being TRBD1 or TRBD2 (5 bases each). The germline V gene encodes CDR1 SEHNR and CDR2 FQNEAQ (reference sequence). The length of the CDR3 is 17 residues. V gave up 4 bases and J gave up 0 bases, with 16 bases separating them. CDR3 DNA sequence: TGTGCCAGCAGCTCCGCGAGGGGCGAAAGCTCCTACAATGAGCAGTTCTTC. It specifies CASSSARGESSYNEQFF.

This sequence joins TRBV4-1 and TRBJ2-1, with 8 positions matching TRBD1. Germline V gene data show CDR1 as MGHRA and CDR2 as YSYEKL. V dropped 6 bases and J dropped 1; count of bases not matched to a gene: 8. The CDR3 length is 16 residues. CDR3 sequence (DNA): TGCGCCAGCAGACCCGACAGGGGACGATCCTACAATGAGCAGTTCTTC. Encoded protein: CASRPDRGRSYNEQFF.

The CDR3 spells CARSLDGSLTDTQYF. The DNA for the CDR3 is TGTGCCAGAAGCTTAGATGGGAGTCTAACAGATACGCAGTATTTT. The V gene is TRBV7-5, the J gene TRBJ2-3; TRBD2 was called by the table and not checked on the DNA. TRBV7-5 represents a pseudogene. This CDR3 region has 15 residues.

This clone was counted a single time. This chain uses TRBV28 with TRBJ1-5; D is ambiguous. Between the trimmed V and J ends, which lost 6 bases and 2 bases, there was a span of 17 bases. The germline V gene encodes CDR1 MDHEN and CDR2 SYDVKM. The CDR3 runs 16 residues. Here the CDR3 reads CASRTTRRGGNQPQHF. CDR3 nucleotide sequence: TGTGCCAGCAGAACAACTAGAAGAGGCGGCAATCAGCCCCAGCATTTT. Complete variable domain (other parts from reference TRBV28 and TRBJ1-5): DVKVTQSSRYLVKRTGEKVFLECVQDMDHENMFWYRQDPGLGLRLIYFSYDVKMKEKGDIPEGYSVSREKKERFSLILESASTNQTSMYLCASRTTRRGGNQPQHFGDGTRLSIL.

This chain joins TRBV6-6 and TRBJ1-1, with D possibly being TRBD1 (5 bases). Trimming left V 7 bases short and J 5 bases short, with 8 bases between. The CDR3 contains 11 residues. Looked up from germline, CDR1 is MNHNY and CDR2 is SVGAGI (reference sequence). CDR3 sequence: CASTGGTEAFF. The CDR3 DNA follows: TGTGCCAGCACGGGGGGTACTGAAGCTTTCTTT.

The chain employs TRBV9 and TRBJ2-1; a possible D gene is TRBD2 (6 bases). From germline, CDR1 is SGDLS and CDR2 YYNGEE. This CDR3 is 16 amino acids long. The V gene lost 1 base and the J gene lost 3 bases, with 14 bases spanning the gap. The CDR3 spells CASSVRTTIYYNEQFF. The CDR3 DNA follows: TGTGCCAGCAGCGTACGGACTACAATATACTACAATGAGCAGTTCTTC.

The genes are TRBV4-1 and TRBJ1-1; no clear D gene. From germline, CDR1 is MGHRA and CDR2 YSYEKL. The V gene lost 4 bases and the J gene lost 2 bases, with 2 bases spanning the gap. The CDR3 extends over 11 amino acids. CDR3 coding DNA: TGCGCCAGCAGCCTAAACACTGAAGCTTTCTTT. Residues: CASSLNTEAFF.

Comment on this clone: The same CDR3 can be traced to other DNA sequences in this sample. V is TRBV5-1 and J is TRBJ2-1; 7 positions agree with TRBD2. The CDR3 extends over 14 amino acids. Germline-derived CDR1 and CDR2 are SGHRS and YFSETQ. V was pared by 1 base and J by 3 bases, with 1 base of the junction left unmatched. The DNA of the CDR3 is TGCGCCAGCAGCTTGTCGGGAGGCTACAATGAGCAGTTCTTC. Translating it yields CASSLSGGYNEQFF. The whole variable domain, filled in from reference TRBV5-1 and TRBJ2-1, reads KAGVTQTPRYLIKTRGQQVTLSCSPISGHRSVSWYQQTPGQGLQFLFEYFSETQRNKGNFPGRFSGRQFSNSRSEMNVSTLELGDSALYLCASSLSGGYNEQFFGPGTRLTVL.

This chain connects TRBV5-1 to TRBJ1-5; D remains ambiguous. In germline, CDR1 is SGHRS, CDR2 YFSETQ. This CDR3 spans 16 amino acids. V was clipped by 1 base and J by 1 base, with 12 bases between them. For the CDR3, the DNA is TGCGCCAGCAGCTTGAGCCCTCTGGGGAGCAATCAGCCCCAGCATTTT. It encodes CASSLSPLGSNQPQHF.

V is TRBV29-1 and J is TRBJ2-7; TRBD2 matches 7 bases. This CDR3 is 13 amino acids long. The V and J ends lost 4 bases and 5 bases, in that order; junction bases with no gene match: 8. Germline CDR1 and CDR2: SQVTM and ANQGSEA. The CDR3 region has the DNA TGCAGCGTTGTTGGCGGGAGCACCCACGAGCAGTACTTC. It yields the protein CSVVGGSTHEQYF.

This clone was recorded only once. This chain links TRBV4-1 with TRBJ2-1; no clear D gene. Germline CDR1 is MGHRA and CDR2 is YSYEKL. The V and J ends lost 5 bases and 0 bases respectively, with 11 bases between them. The CDR3 is made up of 15 amino acids. CDR3 protein: CASSWAESSYNEQFF. The CDR3 bases are TGCGCCAGCAGCTGGGCGGAGAGCTCCTACAATGAGCAGTTCTTC.

This chain uses TRBV19 with TRBJ2-3; the D is unclear. This CDR3 is built from 16 residues. CDR1 is LNHDA and CDR2 is SQIVND in the germline V gene (reference sequence). V lost 4 bases to trimming and J lost 5 bases, with 19 bases between them. The DNA of the CDR3 is TGTGCCAGTAGTAATCCCCTCCGACGGAGAGGAGATACGCAGTATTTT. Translating it yields CASSNPLRRRGDTQYF.

V is TRBV2 and J is TRBJ2-3, with TRBD2 matching 12 bases. The germline gives CDR1 SNHLY, CDR2 FYNNEI. V gave up 7 bases and J gave up 1 base; unmatched junction bases: 3. The CDR3 is 15 amino acids. The CDR3 coding sequence is TGTGCCAGCACCCCTAGCGGGAGGGGCACAGATACGCAGTATTTT. Translating it yields CASTPSGRGTDTQYF.

The chain employs TRBV10-1 and TRBJ2-1; no firm D call. Germline-derived CDR1 and CDR2 are WNHNN and SYGVQD (reference sequence). V lost 0 bases and J lost 6, with 12 bases in between. This CDR3 has 15 amino acids. The CDR3 coding sequence is TGCGCCAGCAGTGAGTCCAGCAGTAACCTCAATGAGCAGTTCTTC. Its translation is CASSESSSNLNEQFF.

This clone was seen once. J is TRBJ2-3 and V is TRBV7-6; a possible D gene is TRBD2 (6 bases). This CDR3 contains 18 residues. V lost 1 base, J lost 3 bases, and 20 bases lay in between. CDR1 SGHVS and CDR2 FNYEAQ come from the germline V gene. The CDR3: CASSLGTTGLDYTDTQYF. Here the CDR3 DNA reads TGTGCCAGCAGCTTAGGTACTACGGGACTCGATTATACAGATACGCAGTATTTT.

The J gene is TRBJ1-2, the V gene TRBV29-1; D is uncertain. The CDR3 length is 14 residues. V was trimmed by 3 bases and J by 1 base, leaving 12 bases between them. The germline V gene encodes CDR1 SQVTM and CDR2 ANQGSEA. The CDR3 sequence: CSVEGGRHNYGYTF. For the CDR3, the DNA is TGCAGCGTTGAGGGAGGGCGTCATAACTATGGCTACACCTTC. The whole variable domain, filled in from reference TRBV29-1 and TRBJ1-2, reads SAVISQKPSRDICQRGTSLTIQCQVDSQVTMMFWYRQQPGQSLTLIATANQGSEATYESGFVIDKFPISRPNLTFSTLTVSNMSPEDSSIYLCSVEGGRHNYGYTFGSGTRLTVV.

Only one count was recorded for this clone. The gene calls are TRBV21-1 and TRBJ1-5. TRBV21-1 is labeled a pseudogene. The length of the CDR3 is 16 residues. The CDR3 DNA reads as TGTGCCAGCAGCAACCTCGGAGGGGACGGCAATCAGCCCCAGCATTTT. Translated: CASSNLGGDGNQPQHF.